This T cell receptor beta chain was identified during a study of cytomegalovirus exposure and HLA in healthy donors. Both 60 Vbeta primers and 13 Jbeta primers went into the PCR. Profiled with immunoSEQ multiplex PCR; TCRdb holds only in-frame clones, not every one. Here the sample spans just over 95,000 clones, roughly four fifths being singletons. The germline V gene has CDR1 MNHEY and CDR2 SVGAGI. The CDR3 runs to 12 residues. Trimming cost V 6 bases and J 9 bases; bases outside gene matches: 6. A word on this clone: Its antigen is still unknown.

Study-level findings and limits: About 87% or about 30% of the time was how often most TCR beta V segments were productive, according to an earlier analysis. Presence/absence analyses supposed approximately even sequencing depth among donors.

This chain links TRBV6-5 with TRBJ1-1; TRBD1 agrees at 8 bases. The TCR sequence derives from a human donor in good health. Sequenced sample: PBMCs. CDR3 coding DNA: TGTGCCAGCAGAACCACAGGGGGGAAAGCTTTCTTT. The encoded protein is CASRTTGGKAFF.